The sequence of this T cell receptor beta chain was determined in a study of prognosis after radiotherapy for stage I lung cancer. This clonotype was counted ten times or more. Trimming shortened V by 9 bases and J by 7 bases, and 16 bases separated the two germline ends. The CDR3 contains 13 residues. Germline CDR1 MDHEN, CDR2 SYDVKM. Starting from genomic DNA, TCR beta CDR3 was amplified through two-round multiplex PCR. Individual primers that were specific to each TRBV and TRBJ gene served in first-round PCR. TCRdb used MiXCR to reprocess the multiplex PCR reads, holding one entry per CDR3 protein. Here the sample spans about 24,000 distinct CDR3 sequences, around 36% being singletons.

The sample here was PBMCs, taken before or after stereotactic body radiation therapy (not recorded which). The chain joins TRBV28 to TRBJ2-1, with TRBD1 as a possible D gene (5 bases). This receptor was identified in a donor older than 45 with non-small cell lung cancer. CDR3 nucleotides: TGTGCCAGTAGGCAGGGATGGGGAAATGAGCAGTTCTTC. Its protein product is CASRQGWGNEQFF.